What follows describes a single T cell receptor (beta chain). This sample stems from a study of blood T cell repertoires in COVID-19. This CDR3 region has 15 residues. Germline lookup yields CDR1 MNHEY and CDR2 SVGAGI. With 5 bases removed from V and 6 bases from J, the gap between germline ends came to 17 bases. The assay was immunoSEQ multiplex PCR, and TCRdb's table has in-frame clones only and misses some. Here the sample spans around 50,000 clones, 88% being singletons. Specimen: peripheral blood. The chain uses TRBV6-5 and TRBJ2-1; perhaps TRBD1 as D (5 bases). This receptor was taken from a man between 50 and 59 years old with active COVID-19. The CDR3 loop reads CASSQAGRVGNEQFF. CDR3 sequence (DNA): TGTGCCAGCAGTCAGGCCGGCAGGGTTGGCAATGAGCAGTTCTTC.